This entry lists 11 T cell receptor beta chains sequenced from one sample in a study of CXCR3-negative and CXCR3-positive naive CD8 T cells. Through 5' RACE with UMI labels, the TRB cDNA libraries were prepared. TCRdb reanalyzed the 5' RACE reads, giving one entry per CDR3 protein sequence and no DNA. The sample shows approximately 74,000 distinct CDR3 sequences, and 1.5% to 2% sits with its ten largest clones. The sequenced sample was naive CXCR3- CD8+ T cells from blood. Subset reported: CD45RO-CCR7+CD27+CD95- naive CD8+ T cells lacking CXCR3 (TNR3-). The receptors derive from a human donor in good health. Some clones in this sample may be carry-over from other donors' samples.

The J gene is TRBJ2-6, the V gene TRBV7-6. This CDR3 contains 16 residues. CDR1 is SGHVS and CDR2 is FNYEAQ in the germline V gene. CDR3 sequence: CASSPIGWSGANVLTF.

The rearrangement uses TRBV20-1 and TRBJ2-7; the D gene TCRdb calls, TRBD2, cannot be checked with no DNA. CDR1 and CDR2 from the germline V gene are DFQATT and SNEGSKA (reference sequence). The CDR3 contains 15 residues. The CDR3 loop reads CSARDRGTSGYEQYF.

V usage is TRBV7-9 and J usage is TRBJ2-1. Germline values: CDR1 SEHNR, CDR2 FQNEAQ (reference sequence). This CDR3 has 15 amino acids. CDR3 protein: CASSLVPSSYNEQFF.

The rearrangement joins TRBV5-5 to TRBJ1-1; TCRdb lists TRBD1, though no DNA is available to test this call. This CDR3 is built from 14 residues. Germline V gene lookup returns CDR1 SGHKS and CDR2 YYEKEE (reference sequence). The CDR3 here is CASSFIGTGTEAFF.

This CDR3 is CASGPRGQLAPRDTQYF. The genes are TRBV12-5 and TRBJ2-3; TCRdb lists TRBD2, though no DNA is available to test this call. The CDR3 totals 17 residues. Germline V CDR1 and CDR2: LGHNT, FRNRAP.

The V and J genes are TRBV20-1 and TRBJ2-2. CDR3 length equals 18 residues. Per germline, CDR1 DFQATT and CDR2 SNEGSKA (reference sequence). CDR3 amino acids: CSAREAKGFVGDTGELFF.

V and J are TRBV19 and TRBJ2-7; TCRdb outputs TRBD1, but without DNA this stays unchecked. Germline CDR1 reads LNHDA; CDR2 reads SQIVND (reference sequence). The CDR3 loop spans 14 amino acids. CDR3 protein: CATTRRDRGWEQYF.

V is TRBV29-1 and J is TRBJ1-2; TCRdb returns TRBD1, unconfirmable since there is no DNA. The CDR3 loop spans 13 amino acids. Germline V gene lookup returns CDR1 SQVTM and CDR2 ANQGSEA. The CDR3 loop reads CSVNPIRGYGYTF.

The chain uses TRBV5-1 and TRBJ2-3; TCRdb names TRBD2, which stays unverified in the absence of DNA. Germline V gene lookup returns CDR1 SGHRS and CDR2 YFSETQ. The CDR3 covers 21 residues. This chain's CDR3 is CASRNGASGGYFGASTDTQYF.

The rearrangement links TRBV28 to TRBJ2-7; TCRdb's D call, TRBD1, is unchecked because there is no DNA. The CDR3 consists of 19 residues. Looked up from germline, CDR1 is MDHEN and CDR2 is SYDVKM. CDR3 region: CASSLLSLRGSGYHYEQYF.

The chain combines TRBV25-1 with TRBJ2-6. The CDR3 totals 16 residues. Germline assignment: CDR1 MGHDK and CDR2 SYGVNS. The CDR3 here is CASSEWEQSGANVLTF.